This TCR beta chain was sequenced in a study of T cells after yellow fever vaccination. Notes on this clonotype: Its cognate antigen is unknown.

Study results and limitations: Some clonotypes were seen in both the CD4 and the CD8 compartments. These made up a small share and likely arose from convergent recombination.

The junction had 3 bases not matched to a gene; V was cut back by 4 bases and J by 6 bases. The germline V gene encodes CDR1 MNHEY and CDR2 SVGEGT. This CDR3 contains 12 residues. TCRdb passed the 5' RACE reads through MiXCR, listing each CDR3 protein once. The table lists roughly 400,000 distinct CDR3 sequences, around 19% of them singletons. This sequence originates from a man aged 18 to 29 who received the YFV17D yellow fever vaccine. The chain is built from TRBV6-2 or TRBV6-3 and TRBJ2-7; 7 bases align to TRBD1. The starting material was PBMCs, obtained before the yellow fever booster vaccination. The CDR3 loop reads CASSSRQGEQYF. The CDR3 DNA follows: TGTGCCAGCAGTTCTCGACAGGGCGAGCAGTACTTC.